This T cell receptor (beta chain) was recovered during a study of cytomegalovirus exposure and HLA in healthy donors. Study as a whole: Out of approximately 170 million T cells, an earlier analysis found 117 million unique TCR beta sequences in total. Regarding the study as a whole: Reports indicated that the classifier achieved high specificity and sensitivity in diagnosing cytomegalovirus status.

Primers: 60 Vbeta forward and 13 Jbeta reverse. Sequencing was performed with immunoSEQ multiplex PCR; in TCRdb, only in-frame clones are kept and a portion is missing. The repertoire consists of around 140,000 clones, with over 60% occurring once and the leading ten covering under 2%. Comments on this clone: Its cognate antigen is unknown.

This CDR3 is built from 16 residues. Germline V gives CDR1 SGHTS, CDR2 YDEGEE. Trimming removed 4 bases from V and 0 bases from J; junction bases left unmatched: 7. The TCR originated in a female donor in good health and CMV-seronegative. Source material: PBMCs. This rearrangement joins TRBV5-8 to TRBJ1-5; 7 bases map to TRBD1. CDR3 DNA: TGTGCCAGCAGCGGAGGACAGGTGTTTAGCAATCAGCCCCAGCATTTT. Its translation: CASSGGQVFSNQPQHF. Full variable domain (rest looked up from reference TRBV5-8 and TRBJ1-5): EAGVTQSPTHLIKTRGQQATLRCSPISGHTSVYWYQQALGLGLQFLLWYDEGEERNRGNFPPRFSGRQFPNYSSELNVNALELEDSALYLCASSGGQVFSNQPQHFGDGTRLSIL.